The source of this T cell receptor (beta chain) is a study of cytomegalovirus exposure and HLA in healthy donors. General study results and limits: TCR beta chains associated with HLA were, in a later analysis, more clonally expanded than equally common others.

This clone showed up just a few times. Its antigen is unknown. Additional DNA sequences in this sample encode the identical CDR3. Vbeta (60) and Jbeta (13) primers were used in the PCR. Here immunoSEQ multiplex PCR was the method, and the copy in TCRdb shows in-frame clones only, minus some. The sample consists of under 200,000 clones, 75% to 85% of them appearing once. With 1 base removed from V and 3 bases from J, the gap between germline ends came to 7 bases. In germline, CDR1 is MNHEY, CDR2 SVGAGI. The CDR3 is made up of 13 amino acids. The sequencing input was PBMCs. The clonotype originates from a woman between 18 and 29 years old in good health and CMV-seropositive. This chain joins TRBV6-5 and TRBJ2-7, with a weak D call TRBD2 (5 bases). In nucleotides, the CDR3 is TGTGCCAGCAGTTACTACGGAGGCTACGAGCAGTACTTC. It yields the protein CASSYYGGYEQYF.